This TCR beta chain was recovered during a study of blood T cell repertoires in COVID-19. Study overall: Acute-phase and convalescent COVID-19 samples originated in the United States, Italy and Spain.

Germline V gene lookup returns CDR1 GTSNPN and CDR2 SVGIG (reference sequence). V dropped 0 bases and J dropped 8 bases, with 8 bases sitting between them. The CDR3 has 12 residues. Libraries were prepared by immunoSEQ multiplex PCR; TCRdb keeps only in-frame clonotypes and omits some of them. The sample consists of just over 300,000 clones, approximately 86% of them appearing once. Source material: PBMCs or T cells enriched from blood (not recorded which). The rearrangement joins TRBV30 to TRBJ1-3, with D unclear. This sequence was found in a woman between 18 and 30 years old who had recovered from COVID-19. In DNA form, the CDR3 reads TGTGCCTGGAGTGTATATAGCCACACCATATATTTT. Residues: CAWSVYSHTIYF.